The clone carrying this T cell receptor beta chain was seen repeatedly, ten times or more. Antigen specificity is unknown. This record comes from a study of regulatory T cells in long-lasting Graves disease. Findings and caveats of the study: The TCR repertoire of persistent Graves' patients was less diverse than that of newly diagnosed ones.

Arm-PCR with iRepertoire HTBI primers amplified the CDR3 regions for these TCR beta libraries. Original methodology: The samples included 62 TRBV and over eleven TRBJ segments. TCRdb re-derived calls from the multiplex PCR reads in MiXCR, one entry per CDR3 protein. The V and J calls reflect TCRdb's pipeline rather than the authors' work. The profile covers about 620,000 distinct CDR3 sequences, with 15% to 20% appearing a single time and 18% taken by the ten largest. Time point in this sample: newly diagnosed GD, antithyroid drugs for less than 3 months. From PBMCs, RNA was extracted and then used to make the TCR library. CDR1 and CDR2 from the germline V gene are SNHLY and FYNNEI. Trimming shortened V by 8 bases and J by 4 bases, and 13 bases separated the two germline ends. The CDR3 spans 13 residues. These same data were also listed under a study on T cells in Graves' hyperthyroidism and ophthalmopathy. That work states: Every diagnosis used clinical symptoms, serum thyroxine and TRAb, thyroid ultrasound and orbital computed tomography. The HTBI primer set drove a first-round RT-PCR of the TCR CDR3.

Sample: peripheral blood mononuclear cells (PBMCs), taken at new diagnosis, from a patient treated with antithyroid drugs. The chain couples TRBV2 to TRBJ2-3; TRBD1 is a possible D gene (5 bases). This TCR was sampled from a woman aged 30 to 39 with Graves disease. CDR3 amino acids: CASRSGFSDTQYF. The CDR3 DNA follows: TGTGCCAGCCGGTCAGGGTTCTCAGATACGCAGTATTTT.